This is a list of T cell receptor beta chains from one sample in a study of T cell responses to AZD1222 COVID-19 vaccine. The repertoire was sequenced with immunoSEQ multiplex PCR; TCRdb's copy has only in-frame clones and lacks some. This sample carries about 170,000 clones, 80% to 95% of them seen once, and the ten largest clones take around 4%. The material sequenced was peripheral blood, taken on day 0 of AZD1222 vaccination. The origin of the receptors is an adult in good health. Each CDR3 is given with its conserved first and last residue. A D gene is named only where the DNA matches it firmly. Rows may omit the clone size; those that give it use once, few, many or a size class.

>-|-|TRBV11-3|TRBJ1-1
CASSSHPNTEAFF
TGTGCCAGCAGCTCACACCCGAACACTGAAGCTTTCTTT
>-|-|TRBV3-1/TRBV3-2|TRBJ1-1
CASSQSGQGLGAFF
TGTGCCAGCAGCCAATCCGGTCAAGGACTTGGGGCTTTCTTT
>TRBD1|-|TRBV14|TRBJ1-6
CASRLTGPREALHF
TGTGCCAGCAGGTTGACAGGGCCCAGGGAGGCCCTCCACTTT
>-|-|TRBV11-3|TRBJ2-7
CASSPGERSDEQYF
TGTGCCAGCAGCCCCGGAGAAAGGAGTGATGAGCAGTACTTC
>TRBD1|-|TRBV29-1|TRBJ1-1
CSVDRTGGTEAFF
TGCAGCGTTGATAGGACAGGGGGCACTGAAGCTTTCTTT
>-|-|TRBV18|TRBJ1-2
CASSADRDYGYTF
TGTGCCAGCTCAGCCGACAGAGACTATGGCTACACCTTC
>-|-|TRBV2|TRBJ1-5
CASSLTDYSNQPQHF
TGTGCCAGCAGTCTGACAGATTATAGCAATCAGCCCCAGCATTTT
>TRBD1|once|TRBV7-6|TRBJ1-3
CASSQRTGTTGNTIYF
TGTGCCAGCAGCCAACGGACAGGCACCACTGGAAACACCATATATTTT
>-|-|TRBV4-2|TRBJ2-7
CASSQDRYYEQYF
TGTGCCAGCAGCCAAGATCGGTACTACGAGCAGTACTTC
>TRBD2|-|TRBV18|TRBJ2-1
CASSPFRPGLAVYNEQFF
TGTGCCAGCTCACCTTTCAGACCGGGACTAGCGGTCTACAATGAGCAGTTCTTC
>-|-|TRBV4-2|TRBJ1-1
CASSQDLVGADFKAFF
TGTGCCAGCAGCCAAGATCTGGTGGGGGCAGACTTCAAAGCTTTCTTT
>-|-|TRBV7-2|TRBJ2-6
CASSNGAGSSGANVLTF
TGTGCCAGCAGCAACGGGGCGGGGAGCTCTGGGGCCAACGTCCTGACTTTC
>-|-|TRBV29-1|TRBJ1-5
CSVGRDGPNQPQHF
TGCAGCGTGGGGAGGGACGGACCAAATCAGCCCCAGCATTTT
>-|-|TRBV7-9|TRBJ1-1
CASSPHPPGRMNTEAFF
TGTGCCAGCAGCCCACATCCACCCGGGCGAATGAACACTGAAGCTTTCTTT
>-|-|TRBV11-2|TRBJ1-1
CASSSPAGVNTEAFF
TGTGCCAGCAGCTCCCCCGCAGGGGTGAACACTGAAGCTTTCTTT
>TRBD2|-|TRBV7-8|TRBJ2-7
CASSFNKRGLGEQYF
TGTGCCAGCAGCTTTAACAAGCGGGGGCTGGGTGAGCAGTACTTC
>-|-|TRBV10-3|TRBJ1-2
CAISEAGTNYGYTF
TGTGCCATCAGTGAGGCCGGGACTAACTATGGCTACACCTTC
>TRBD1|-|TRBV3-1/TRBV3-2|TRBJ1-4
CASSRPGQENEKLFF
TGTGCCAGCAGCCGTCCGGGACAGGAAAATGAAAAACTGTTTTTT
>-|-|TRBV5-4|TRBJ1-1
CASSFFRAGTEAFF
TGTGCCAGCAGCTTTTTTAGGGCGGGAACTGAAGCTTTCTTT
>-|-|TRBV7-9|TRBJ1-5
CASSLSDSNQPQHF
TGTGCCAGCAGCTTGTCAGATAGCAATCAGCCCCAGCATTTT
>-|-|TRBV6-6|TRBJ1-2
CASSYSGTSYGYTF
TGTGCCAGCAGTTACTCGGGAACCTCGTATGGCTACACCTTC
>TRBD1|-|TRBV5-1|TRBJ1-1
CASSLQDRSEAFF
TGCGCCAGCAGCTTGCAGGACAGGAGTGAAGCTTTCTTT
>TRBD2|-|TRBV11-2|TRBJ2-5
CASSLIAGGSQETQYF
TGTGCCAGCAGCTTAATAGCGGGGGGATCCCAAGAGACCCAGTACTTC
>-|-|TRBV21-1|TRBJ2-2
CASSRRRGRMAGELFF
TGTGCCAGCAGCCGACGCCGGGGGCGAATGGCCGGGGAGCTGTTTTTT
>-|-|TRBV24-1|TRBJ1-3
CATSDSIGTIYF
TGTGCCACCAGTGATTCAATAGGCACCATATATTTT
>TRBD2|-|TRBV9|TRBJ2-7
CASSPRSSGGSYEQYF
TGTGCCAGCAGCCCTCGTTCGTCGGGAGGGTCTTACGAGCAGTACTTC
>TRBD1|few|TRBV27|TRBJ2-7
CASSTDRVSYEQYF
TGTGCCAGCAGTACCGACAGGGTCTCTTACGAGCAGTACTTC
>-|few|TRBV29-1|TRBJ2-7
CSVIDLYEQYF
TGCAGCGTTATTGACCTCTACGAGCAGTACTTC
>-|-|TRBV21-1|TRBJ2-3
CASTQQRERDTSTDTQYF
TGTGCCAGCACCCAACAGAGGGAGAGGGATACTAGCACAGATACGCAGTATTTT
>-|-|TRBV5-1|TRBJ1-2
CASSENRAEGRGYTF
TGCGCCAGCAGCGAAAACAGGGCGGAGGGACGGGGCTACACCTTC
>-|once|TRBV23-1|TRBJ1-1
CASSLLGRFRTFF
TGCGCCAGCAGTCTCCTCGGGAGGTTTAGAACTTTCTTT
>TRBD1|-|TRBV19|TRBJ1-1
CASTQTGEAFF
TGTGCCAGTACCCAGACAGGGGAAGCTTTCTTT
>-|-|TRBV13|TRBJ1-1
CASNSGNTEAFF
TGTGCCAGCAACTCAGGGAACACTGAAGCTTTCTTT
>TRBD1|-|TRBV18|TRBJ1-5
CASSPSTGGGNQPQHF
TGTGCCAGCTCACCATCGACAGGGGGCGGCAATCAGCCCCAGCATTTT
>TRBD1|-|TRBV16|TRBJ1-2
CASSPLTGIDYGYTF
TGTGCCAGCAGCCCACTGACAGGGATCGACTATGGCTACACCTTC
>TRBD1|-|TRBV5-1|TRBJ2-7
CASSLGTGRLPYEQYF
TGCGCCAGCAGCTTGGGGACAGGGCGTCTTCCCTACGAGCAGTACTTC
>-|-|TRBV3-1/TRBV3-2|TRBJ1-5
CASSQDQGSNQPQHF
TGTGCCAGCAGCCAAGATCAAGGAAGCAATCAGCCCCAGCATTTT
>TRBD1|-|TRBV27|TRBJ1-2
CASRKEDRFYGYTF
TGTGCCAGCAGGAAAGAGGACAGGTTCTATGGCTACACCTTC
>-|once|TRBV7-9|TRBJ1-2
CASSLWAGEGGYTF
TGTGCCAGCAGCTTATGGGCAGGGGAAGGCGGCTACACCTTC
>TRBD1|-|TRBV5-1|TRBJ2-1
CASSSAGQAYYNEQFF
TGCGCCAGCAGCTCGGCGGGACAGGCGTACTACAATGAGCAGTTCTTC
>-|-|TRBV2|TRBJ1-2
CASSTETLGGYGYTF
TGTGCCAGCAGTACCGAAACCCTAGGGGGATATGGCTACACCTTC
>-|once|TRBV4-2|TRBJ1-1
CASSQDSLNTEAFF
TGTGCCAGCAGCCAAGATAGTTTGAACACTGAAGCTTTCTTT
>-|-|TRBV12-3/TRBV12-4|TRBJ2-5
CASSSGQLKTQYF
TGTGCCAGCAGCTCCGGACAGTTAAAGACCCAGTACTTC
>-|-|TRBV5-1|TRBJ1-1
CASSLASPATHEAFF
TGCGCCAGCAGCTTGGCGAGCCCAGCAACCCATGAAGCTTTCTTT
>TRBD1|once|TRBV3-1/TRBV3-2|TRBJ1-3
CASSPRDRLRSSGNTIYF
TGTGCCAGCAGCCCACGGGACAGGCTCCGTTCATCTGGAAACACCATATATTTT
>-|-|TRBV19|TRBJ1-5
CASSIQSNQPQHF
TGTGCCAGTAGTATTCAGAGCAATCAGCCCCAGCATTTT
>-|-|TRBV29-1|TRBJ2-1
CSVRRSNYNEQFF
TGCAGCGTACGGAGAAGCAATTACAATGAGCAGTTCTTC
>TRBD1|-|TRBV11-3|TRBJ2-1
CASSLTKGQGAAGEQFF
TGTGCCAGCAGCTTAACTAAGGGACAGGGGGCCGCAGGCGAGCAGTTCTTC
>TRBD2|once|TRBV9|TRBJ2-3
CASSKLAGGPDTQYF
TGTGCCAGCAGCAAACTAGCGGGGGGGCCAGATACGCAGTATTTT
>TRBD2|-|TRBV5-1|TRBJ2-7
CASSLGVSSGEQYF
TGCGCCAGCAGCTTGGGAGTCTCTAGCGGCGAGCAGTACTTC
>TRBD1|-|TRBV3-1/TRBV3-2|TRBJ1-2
CASSQGLTGGANYGYTF
TGTGCCAGCAGCCAAGGGCTTACAGGGGGCGCTAACTATGGCTACACCTTC
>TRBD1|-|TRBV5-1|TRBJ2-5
CASSWKGQRMETQYF
TGCGCCAGCAGCTGGAAGGGACAGCGGATGGAGACCCAGTACTTC